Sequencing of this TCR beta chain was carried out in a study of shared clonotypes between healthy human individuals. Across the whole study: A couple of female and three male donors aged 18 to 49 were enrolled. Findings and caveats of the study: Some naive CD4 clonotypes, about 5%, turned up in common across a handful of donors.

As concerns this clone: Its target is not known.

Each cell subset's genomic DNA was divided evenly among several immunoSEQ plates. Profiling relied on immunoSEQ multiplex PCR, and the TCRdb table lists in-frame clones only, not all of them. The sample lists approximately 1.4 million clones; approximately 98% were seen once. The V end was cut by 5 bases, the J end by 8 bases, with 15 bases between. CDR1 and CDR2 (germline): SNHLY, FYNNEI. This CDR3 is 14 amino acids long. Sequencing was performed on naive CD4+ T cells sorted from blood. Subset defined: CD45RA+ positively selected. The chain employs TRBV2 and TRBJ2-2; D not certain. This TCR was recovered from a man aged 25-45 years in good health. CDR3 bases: TGTGCCAGCAGTCCGACAATAGCTGGTGGGGAGCTGTTTTTT. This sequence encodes CASSPTIAGGELFF.